This TCR beta chain was retrieved from a study of cytotoxic CD8 clonotypes in ibrutinib-treated CLL. Study observations and caveats: Lymph node repertoires were not studied, and sampling times were unmatched. Patients had baseline clonality above age-matched healthy donors, and this clonality moved with circulating CD8+ T-cell counts. Elevated clonality accompanied ibrutinib response, with a return toward baseline values at progression.

Cryopreserved PBMCs yielded approximately 2 micrograms of genomic DNA for TCR beta libraries. Sequencing was performed with immunoSEQ multiplex PCR; in TCRdb, only in-frame clones are kept and a portion is missing. Here the sample spans approximately 280,000 clones, 76% being singletons. V was pared by 5 bases and J by 2 bases, with 8 bases of the junction left unmatched. The CDR3 has 16 residues. Germline V lookup: CDR1 LNHDA, CDR2 SQIVND (reference sequence). As regards this clone: The antigen is undetermined.

The source was PBMCs, collected at disease progression, from a patient treated with ibrutinib. The chain has TRBV19 and TRBJ2-3; 9 positions agree with TRBD2. The receptor comes from a human donor with chronic lymphocytic leukemia. CDR3 in DNA: TGTGCCAGTAGTTCCCGACTAGCGGCCAACACAGATACGCAGTATTTT. Its translation: CASSSRLAANTDTQYF.